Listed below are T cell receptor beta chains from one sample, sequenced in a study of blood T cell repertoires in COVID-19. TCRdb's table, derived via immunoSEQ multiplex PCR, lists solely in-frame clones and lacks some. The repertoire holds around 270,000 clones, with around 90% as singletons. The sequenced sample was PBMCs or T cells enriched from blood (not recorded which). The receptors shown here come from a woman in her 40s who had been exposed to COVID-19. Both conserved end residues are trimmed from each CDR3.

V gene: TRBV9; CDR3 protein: ASSPAGTATYEQY
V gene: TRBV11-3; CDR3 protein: ASSRTGGQETQY
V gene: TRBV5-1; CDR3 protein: ASSLLAGGWTGELF
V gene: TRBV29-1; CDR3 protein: SVGDRHRGEQY
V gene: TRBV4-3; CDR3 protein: ASSHDRDRNYEKLF
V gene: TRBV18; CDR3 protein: ASSSSGRPSDTQY
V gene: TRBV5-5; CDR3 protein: ASSSDSYNEQF
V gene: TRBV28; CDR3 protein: ASSGQYGYT
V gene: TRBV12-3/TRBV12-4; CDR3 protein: ASSFRAGAEQF
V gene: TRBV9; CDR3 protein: ASESGTSGIPPYNEQF
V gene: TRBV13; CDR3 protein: ASSLAGGEQF
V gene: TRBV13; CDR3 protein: ASSLDQTGVYGYT
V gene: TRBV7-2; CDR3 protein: ASSPIRGQHYT
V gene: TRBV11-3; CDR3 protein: ASKRTGSTEAF
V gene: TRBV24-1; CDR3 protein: ATSDSQGNTGELF
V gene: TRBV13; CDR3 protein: ASSPRTGDSPLH
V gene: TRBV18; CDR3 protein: ASSPRLRQGKDTGELF
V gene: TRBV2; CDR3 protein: ASMFHGELF
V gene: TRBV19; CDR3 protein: ASSINRGLVTEAF
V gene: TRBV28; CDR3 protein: ASRTEILRQGAYGYT
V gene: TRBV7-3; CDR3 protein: ASSLMGTPNSPLH
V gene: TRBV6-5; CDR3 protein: ASSYWSGRPTDTQY
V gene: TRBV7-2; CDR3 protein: ASSSQYSNQPQH
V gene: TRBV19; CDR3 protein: ASSHGQLYTGELF
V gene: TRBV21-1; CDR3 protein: ASSKVNRGLLGNTIY
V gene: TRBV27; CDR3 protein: ASSLGHSGAKNIQY
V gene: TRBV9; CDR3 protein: ASSAVLGLAGDTDTQY
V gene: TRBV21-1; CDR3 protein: ASSKDGQGIRETQY
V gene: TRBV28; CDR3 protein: ASSPETALGPNEQF
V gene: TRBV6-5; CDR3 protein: AGQATPGYEQY
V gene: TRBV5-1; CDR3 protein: ASSPGTGLNSPLH
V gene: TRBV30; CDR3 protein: AWSAGDHEKLF
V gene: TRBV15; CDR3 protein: ATSRMPPSGASQETQY
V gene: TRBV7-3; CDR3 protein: ASSLTGRTEAF
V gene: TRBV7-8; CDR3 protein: ASTFPSRTGGNEQF
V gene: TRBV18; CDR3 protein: ASSRGQYGNTIY
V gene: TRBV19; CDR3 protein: ASTEDRVVLMNTEAF
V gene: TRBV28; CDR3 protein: ASSLSPGTPGNTIY
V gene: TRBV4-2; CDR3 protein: ASNKIQGNTEAF
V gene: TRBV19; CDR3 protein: ASTTSGQDEQF
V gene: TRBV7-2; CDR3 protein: ASSLNSGRQETQY
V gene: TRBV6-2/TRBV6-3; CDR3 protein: ASSYTPIKGLAGAYNEQF
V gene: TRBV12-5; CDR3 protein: ASGRDSSGNTIY
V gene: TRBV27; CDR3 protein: ASLSQEQPQH
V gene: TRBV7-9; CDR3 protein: ASSLAGGTDTQY
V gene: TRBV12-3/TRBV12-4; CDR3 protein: ASSRGPLNEQF
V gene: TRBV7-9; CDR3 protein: ASSLGPGFNQPQH
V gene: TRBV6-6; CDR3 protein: ASSSSGYTEAF
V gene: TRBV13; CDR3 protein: ASAKAIQETQY
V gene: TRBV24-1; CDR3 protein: ATRTGDRRTEAF
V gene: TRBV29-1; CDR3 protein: SSPSVSGPSYNEQF
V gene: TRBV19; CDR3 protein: ASSVGPPSNYGYT
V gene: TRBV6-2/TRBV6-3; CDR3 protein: ASSYSFRRGTEAF
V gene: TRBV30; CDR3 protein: AWGQSYEQY
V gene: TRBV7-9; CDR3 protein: ASSFEARTGELF
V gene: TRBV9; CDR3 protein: ASSVRAGDTEAF
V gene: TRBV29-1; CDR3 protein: SVGDMTGGPYNEQF
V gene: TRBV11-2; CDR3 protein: ASSHGENTDTQY